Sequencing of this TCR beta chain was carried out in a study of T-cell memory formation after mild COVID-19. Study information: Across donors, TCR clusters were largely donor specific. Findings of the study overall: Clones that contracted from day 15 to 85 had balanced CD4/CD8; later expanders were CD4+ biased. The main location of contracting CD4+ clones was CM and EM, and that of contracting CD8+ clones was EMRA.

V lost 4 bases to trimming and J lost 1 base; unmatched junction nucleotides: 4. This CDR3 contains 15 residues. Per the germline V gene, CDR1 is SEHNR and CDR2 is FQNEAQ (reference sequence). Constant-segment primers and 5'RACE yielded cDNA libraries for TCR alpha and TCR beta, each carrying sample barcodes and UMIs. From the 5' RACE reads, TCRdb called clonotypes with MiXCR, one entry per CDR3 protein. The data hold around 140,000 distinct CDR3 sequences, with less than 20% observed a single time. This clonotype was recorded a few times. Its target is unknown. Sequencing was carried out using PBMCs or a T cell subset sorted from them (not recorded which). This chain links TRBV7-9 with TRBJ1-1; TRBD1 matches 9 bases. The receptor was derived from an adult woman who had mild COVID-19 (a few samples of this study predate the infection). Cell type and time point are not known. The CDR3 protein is CASSSHRGRNTEAFF. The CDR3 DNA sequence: TGTGCCAGCAGCTCTCACAGGGGGCGGAACACTGAAGCTTTCTTT.